A selection of T cell receptor beta chains follows, all from one sample in a study of T cell changes during pregnancy in multiple sclerosis. The assay was immunoSEQ multiplex PCR, and TCRdb's table has in-frame clones only and misses some. The data contain more than 65,000 clones, approximately 90% of them singletons. This sample comprised peripheral blood, obtained before pregnancy. The receptors originated from a female donor with multiple sclerosis, enrolled in a pregnancy study. CDR3s include the opening cysteine and the closing phenylalanine or tryptophan. The D gene is left open where the match is weak. Only some rows state a clone size, as once, few, many or a class for expanded clones.

v_call: TRBV6-4; j_call: TRBJ2-3; d_call: .; clone_size: .; cdr3_length: 15; cdr3_aa: CASSDGARRTDTQYF; cdr3_nt: TGTGCCAGCAGTGACGGGGCGCGACGCACAGATACGCAGTATTTT
v_call: TRBV18; j_call: TRBJ2-2; d_call: .; clone_size: .; cdr3_length: 16; cdr3_aa: CASSSGSPANTGELFF; cdr3_nt: TGTGCCAGCTCATCGGGGAGTCCCGCGAACACCGGGGAGCTGTTTTTT
v_call: TRBV5-4; j_call: TRBJ2-2; d_call: .; clone_size: .; cdr3_length: 14; cdr3_aa: CASSLGQNTGELFF; cdr3_nt: TGTGCCAGCAGCCTCGGACAAAACACCGGGGAGCTGTTTTTT
v_call: TRBV4-1; j_call: TRBJ1-5; d_call: .; clone_size: .; cdr3_length: 14; cdr3_aa: CASSQGQENQPQHF; cdr3_nt: TGCGCCAGCAGCCAAGGACAGGAAAATCAGCCCCAGCATTTT
v_call: TRBV9; j_call: TRBJ2-3; d_call: .; clone_size: once; cdr3_length: 15; cdr3_aa: CASSTGDRDTDTQYF; cdr3_nt: TGTGCCAGCAGCACCGGGGATCGGGACACAGATACGCAGTATTTT
v_call: TRBV19; j_call: TRBJ1-1; d_call: TRBD1; clone_size: .; cdr3_length: 11; cdr3_aa: CASGLTGEAFF; cdr3_nt: TGTGCCAGTGGGCTAACAGGGGAGGCTTTCTTT
v_call: TRBV27; j_call: TRBJ1-2; d_call: .; clone_size: .; cdr3_length: 13; cdr3_aa: CASSPEISGGYTF; cdr3_nt: TGTGCCAGCAGCCCTGAGATAAGCGGGGGCTACACCTTC
v_call: TRBV30; j_call: TRBJ2-1; d_call: TRBD2; clone_size: .; cdr3_length: 14; cdr3_aa: CAWTNLAGRDEQFF; cdr3_nt: TGTGCCTGGACTAATCTAGCGGGACGCGATGAGCAGTTCTTC
v_call: TRBV9; j_call: TRBJ2-1; d_call: .; clone_size: .; cdr3_length: 16; cdr3_aa: CASSVGIRLGGVEQFF; cdr3_nt: TGTGCCAGCAGCGTAGGTATTCGCCTCGGAGGGGTTGAGCAGTTCTTC
v_call: TRBV7-9; j_call: TRBJ2-1; d_call: TRBD2; clone_size: .; cdr3_length: 15; cdr3_aa: CASSLGLAGEGEQFF; cdr3_nt: TGTGCCAGCAGCTTAGGCCTAGCGGGAGAGGGTGAGCAGTTCTTC
v_call: TRBV5-6; j_call: TRBJ1-2; d_call: .; clone_size: .; cdr3_length: 11; cdr3_aa: CASSLTGLFTF; cdr3_nt: TGTGCCAGCAGCCTAACAGGATTGTTCACCTTC
v_call: TRBV29-1; j_call: TRBJ1-1; d_call: .; clone_size: .; cdr3_length: 13; cdr3_aa: CSVEILSDTEAFF; cdr3_nt: TGCAGCGTTGAAATTTTATCAGACACTGAAGCTTTCTTT
v_call: TRBV29-1; j_call: TRBJ1-2; d_call: .; clone_size: .; cdr3_length: 12; cdr3_aa: CSVETGNYGYTF; cdr3_nt: TGCAGCGTTGAAACGGGTAACTATGGCTACACCTTC
v_call: TRBV5-6; j_call: TRBJ2-5; d_call: .; clone_size: .; cdr3_length: 15; cdr3_aa: CASSFGSGLQETQYF; cdr3_nt: TGTGCCAGCAGCTTTGGTAGCGGCCTTCAAGAGACCCAGTACTTC
v_call: TRBV7-2; j_call: TRBJ2-7; d_call: TRBD2; clone_size: .; cdr3_length: 17; cdr3_aa: CASSLVGTTSNLYEQYF; cdr3_nt: TGTGCCAGCAGCTTAGTGGGGACTACTTCTAATCTCTACGAGCAGTACTTC
v_call: TRBV4-1; j_call: TRBJ2-7; d_call: .; clone_size: once; cdr3_length: 13; cdr3_aa: CASSQEWRSEQYF; cdr3_nt: TGCGCCAGCAGCCAAGAATGGCGGAGTGAGCAGTACTTC
v_call: TRBV25-1; j_call: TRBJ2-7; d_call: TRBD2; clone_size: .; cdr3_length: 16; cdr3_aa: CASSVRTSGSRIAQYF; cdr3_nt: TGTGCCAGCAGCGTCCGGACTAGCGGGAGTAGAATAGCGCAGTACTTC
v_call: TRBV4-2; j_call: TRBJ2-2; d_call: .; clone_size: .; cdr3_length: 13; cdr3_aa: CASSSTYTGELFF; cdr3_nt: TGTGCCAGCAGCTCAACTTACACCGGGGAGCTGTTTTTT
v_call: TRBV7-9; j_call: TRBJ1-1; d_call: .; clone_size: .; cdr3_length: 13; cdr3_aa: CASSSSRGPEAFF; cdr3_nt: TGTGCCAGCAGCTCCTCCAGAGGCCCTGAAGCTTTCTTT
v_call: TRBV10-3; j_call: TRBJ2-3; d_call: TRBD2; clone_size: .; cdr3_length: 13; cdr3_aa: CAIETGGEDTQYF; cdr3_nt: TGTGCCATCGAGACGGGAGGGGAGGATACGCAGTATTTT
v_call: TRBV29-1; j_call: TRBJ2-7; d_call: TRBD1; clone_size: .; cdr3_length: 12; cdr3_aa: CSATGTDYEQYF; cdr3_nt: TGCAGCGCAACCGGGACAGATTACGAGCAGTACTTC
v_call: TRBV2; j_call: TRBJ2-1; d_call: TRBD1; clone_size: .; cdr3_length: 15; cdr3_aa: CASALTGGGNGEQFF; cdr3_nt: TGTGCCAGCGCCCTGACAGGGGGCGGTAACGGTGAGCAGTTCTTC
v_call: TRBV6-1; j_call: TRBJ2-7; d_call: TRBD2; clone_size: .; cdr3_length: 14; cdr3_aa: CASRLAGEEYEQYF; cdr3_nt: TGTGCCAGCAGGCTAGCGGGAGAGGAGTACGAGCAGTACTTC
v_call: TRBV5-1; j_call: TRBJ2-3; d_call: TRBD2; clone_size: .; cdr3_length: 18; cdr3_aa: CASSPGTSGKSSTDTQYF; cdr3_nt: TGCGCCAGCAGCCCCGGGACTAGCGGGAAGTCTAGCACAGATACGCAGTATTTT
v_call: TRBV14; j_call: TRBJ1-2; d_call: TRBD1; clone_size: .; cdr3_length: 15; cdr3_aa: CASSQDVRTGYGYTF; cdr3_nt: TGTGCCAGCAGCCAAGATGTGAGGACAGGGTATGGCTACACCTTC
v_call: TRBV2; j_call: TRBJ2-7; d_call: .; clone_size: few; cdr3_length: 12; cdr3_aa: CASSFSRGEQYF; cdr3_nt: TGTGCCAGCAGTTTCTCCAGGGGCGAGCAGTACTTC
v_call: TRBV7-2; j_call: TRBJ2-1; d_call: TRBD1; clone_size: once; cdr3_length: 14; cdr3_aa: CASTWPGGYNEQFF; cdr3_nt: TGTGCCAGCACCTGGCCAGGGGGCTACAATGAGCAGTTCTTC
v_call: TRBV6-5; j_call: TRBJ1-1; d_call: .; clone_size: .; cdr3_length: 15; cdr3_aa: CASSGQQGMNTEAFF; cdr3_nt: TGTGCCAGCAGCGGGCAACAGGGCATGAACACTGAAGCTTTCTTT
v_call: TRBV7-2; j_call: TRBJ1-1; d_call: .; clone_size: .; cdr3_length: 13; cdr3_aa: CASSSLRNTEAFF; cdr3_nt: TGTGCCAGCAGCTCCCTTAGGAACACTGAAGCTTTCTTT
v_call: TRBV5-1; j_call: TRBJ2-3; d_call: TRBD2; clone_size: .; cdr3_length: 16; cdr3_aa: CASSLYSGRDTDTQYF; cdr3_nt: TGCGCCAGCAGCTTATATAGCGGGCGAGACACAGATACGCAGTATTTT
v_call: TRBV6-6; j_call: TRBJ2-7; d_call: .; clone_size: once; cdr3_length: 15; cdr3_aa: CASSPTGATQYEQYF; cdr3_nt: TGTGCCAGCAGTCCTACAGGAGCCACCCAGTACGAGCAGTACTTC
v_call: TRBV5-4; j_call: TRBJ1-2; d_call: TRBD1; clone_size: .; cdr3_length: 16; cdr3_aa: CASSRGQGVSDYGYTF; cdr3_nt: TGTGCCAGCAGCCGAGGACAGGGGGTGTCGGACTATGGCTACACCTTC
v_call: TRBV5-8; j_call: TRBJ2-7; d_call: TRBD2; clone_size: .; cdr3_length: 16; cdr3_aa: CASSRGTSGSIDEQYF; cdr3_nt: TGTGCCAGCAGCCGAGGGACTAGCGGGAGTATCGACGAGCAGTACTTC
v_call: TRBV19; j_call: TRBJ2-5; d_call: .; clone_size: .; cdr3_length: 15; cdr3_aa: CASSILEGMGETQYF; cdr3_nt: TGTGCCAGTAGTATCTTGGAGGGGATGGGAGAGACCCAGTACTTC
v_call: TRBV7-6; j_call: TRBJ2-1; d_call: .; clone_size: .; cdr3_length: 13; cdr3_aa: CASSSSGYNEQFF; cdr3_nt: TGTGCCAGCAGCAGTAGCGGATACAATGAGCAGTTCTTC
v_call: TRBV6-5; j_call: TRBJ1-2; d_call: TRBD1; clone_size: .; cdr3_length: 14; cdr3_aa: CASSTQGEGYGYTF; cdr3_nt: TGTGCCAGCAGTACTCAGGGGGAAGGGTATGGCTACACCTTC
v_call: TRBV7-9; j_call: TRBJ2-7; d_call: TRBD1; clone_size: .; cdr3_length: 15; cdr3_aa: CASSPTTGIAYEQYF; cdr3_nt: TGTGCCAGCAGCCCAACGACAGGGATTGCCTACGAGCAGTACTTC
v_call: TRBV5-6; j_call: TRBJ2-3; d_call: TRBD2; clone_size: .; cdr3_length: 16; cdr3_aa: CASSRVSGGGTDTQYF; cdr3_nt: TGTGCCAGCAGCCGGGTCAGCGGGGGTGGGACAGATACGCAGTATTTT
v_call: TRBV7-9; j_call: TRBJ2-7; d_call: .; clone_size: .; cdr3_length: 12; cdr3_aa: CASSPNSREQYF; cdr3_nt: TGTGCCAGCAGCCCGAACAGCCGGGAGCAGTACTTC
v_call: TRBV5-8; j_call: TRBJ2-3; d_call: TRBD1; clone_size: .; cdr3_length: 15; cdr3_aa: CASRSGQGYTDTQYF; cdr3_nt: TGTGCCAGCAGATCCGGACAGGGTTATACAGATACGCAGTATTTT
v_call: TRBV14; j_call: TRBJ2-1; d_call: TRBD2; clone_size: .; cdr3_length: 17; cdr3_aa: CASSPITGTSANNEQFF; cdr3_nt: TGTGCCAGCAGCCCAATAACCGGGACTAGCGCAAACAATGAGCAGTTCTTC
v_call: TRBV5-1; j_call: TRBJ2-3; d_call: TRBD1; clone_size: few; cdr3_length: 18; cdr3_aa: CASSLAMGTGFVTDTQYF; cdr3_nt: TGCGCCAGCAGCTTGGCCATGGGGACAGGGTTTGTGACAGATACGCAGTATTTT
v_call: TRBV7-8; j_call: TRBJ1-1; d_call: TRBD1; clone_size: .; cdr3_length: 13; cdr3_aa: CASSAQGPGFRFF; cdr3_nt: TGTGCCAGCAGCGCACAGGGGCCCGGCTTTAGGTTCTTT
v_call: TRBV29-1; j_call: TRBJ1-1; d_call: .; clone_size: .; cdr3_length: 13; cdr3_aa: CSVAQRQNTEAFF; cdr3_nt: TGCAGCGTTGCCCAACGACAGAACACTGAAGCTTTCTTT
v_call: TRBV7-9; j_call: TRBJ1-3; d_call: .; clone_size: .; cdr3_length: 13; cdr3_aa: CASSTYRRNTIYF; cdr3_nt: TGTGCCAGCAGCACTTACAGGAGAAACACCATATATTTT
v_call: TRBV7-9; j_call: TRBJ1-2; d_call: .; clone_size: once; cdr3_length: 13; cdr3_aa: CASSLGGVYGYTF; cdr3_nt: TGTGCCAGCAGCTTAGGAGGAGTCTATGGCTACACCTTC
v_call: TRBV29-1; j_call: TRBJ2-3; d_call: .; clone_size: .; cdr3_length: 14; cdr3_aa: CSVEAGYRTDTQYF; cdr3_nt: TGCAGCGTTGAAGCAGGGTATCGGACAGATACGCAGTATTTT
v_call: TRBV7-9; j_call: TRBJ2-5; d_call: TRBD2; clone_size: once; cdr3_length: 19; cdr3_aa: CASSLAIASGRGGGETQYF; cdr3_nt: TGTGCCAGCAGCTTAGCGATCGCTAGCGGGAGAGGAGGTGGGGAGACCCAGTACTTC
v_call: TRBV5-1; j_call: TRBJ2-7; d_call: TRBD2; clone_size: .; cdr3_length: 13; cdr3_aa: CASTSGGPYEQYF; cdr3_nt: TGCGCCAGCACCTCGGGAGGCCCCTACGAGCAGTACTTC
v_call: TRBV13; j_call: TRBJ1-6; d_call: .; clone_size: .; cdr3_length: 15; cdr3_aa: CASSAYRVRNSPLHF; cdr3_nt: TGTGCCAGCAGCGCCTACAGGGTTCGAAATTCACCCCTCCACTTT
v_call: TRBV4-2; j_call: TRBJ1-5; d_call: .; clone_size: .; cdr3_length: 15; cdr3_aa: CASSHHDSPNQPQHF; cdr3_nt: TGTGCCAGCAGCCACCATGACAGCCCGAATCAGCCCCAGCATTTT
v_call: TRBV5-8; j_call: TRBJ2-7; d_call: .; clone_size: .; cdr3_length: 12; cdr3_aa: CASSLAYHEQYF; cdr3_nt: TGTGCCAGCAGCTTGGCCTATCACGAGCAGTACTTC
v_call: TRBV5-1; j_call: TRBJ1-4; d_call: TRBD1; clone_size: .; cdr3_length: 13; cdr3_aa: CASSLVQGVDLFF; cdr3_nt: TGCGCCAGCAGCTTGGTACAGGGGGTTGACCTGTTTTTT
v_call: TRBV11-3; j_call: TRBJ2-2; d_call: .; clone_size: few; cdr3_length: 16; cdr3_aa: CASSLDQSGRTGELFF; cdr3_nt: TGTGCCAGCAGCTTAGATCAATCAGGGCGGACCGGGGAGCTGTTTTTT
v_call: TRBV6-1; j_call: TRBJ1-2; d_call: .; clone_size: .; cdr3_length: 13; cdr3_aa: CASSAGYNYGYTF; cdr3_nt: TGTGCCAGCAGTGCCGGTTATAACTATGGCTACACCTTC
v_call: TRBV5-1; j_call: TRBJ1-1; d_call: .; clone_size: .; cdr3_length: 14; cdr3_aa: CASSLTDQSTEAFF; cdr3_nt: TGCGCCAGCAGCTTGACAGACCAATCCACTGAAGCTTTCTTT
v_call: TRBV29-1; j_call: TRBJ2-1; d_call: TRBD2; clone_size: .; cdr3_length: 15; cdr3_aa: CSVRDGTSGRNEQFF; cdr3_nt: TGCAGCGTGCGAGACGGGACTAGCGGGAGAAATGAGCAGTTCTTC
v_call: TRBV4-3; j_call: TRBJ1-1; d_call: TRBD1; clone_size: .; cdr3_length: 13; cdr3_aa: CASSRRTGIEAFF; cdr3_nt: TGCGCCAGCAGCCGCCGGACAGGGATTGAAGCTTTCTTT
v_call: TRBV15; j_call: TRBJ2-5; d_call: .; clone_size: .; cdr3_length: 17; cdr3_aa: CATSRDPPQGFQETQYF; cdr3_nt: TGTGCCACCAGCAGAGATCCTCCCCAGGGCTTCCAAGAGACCCAGTACTTC